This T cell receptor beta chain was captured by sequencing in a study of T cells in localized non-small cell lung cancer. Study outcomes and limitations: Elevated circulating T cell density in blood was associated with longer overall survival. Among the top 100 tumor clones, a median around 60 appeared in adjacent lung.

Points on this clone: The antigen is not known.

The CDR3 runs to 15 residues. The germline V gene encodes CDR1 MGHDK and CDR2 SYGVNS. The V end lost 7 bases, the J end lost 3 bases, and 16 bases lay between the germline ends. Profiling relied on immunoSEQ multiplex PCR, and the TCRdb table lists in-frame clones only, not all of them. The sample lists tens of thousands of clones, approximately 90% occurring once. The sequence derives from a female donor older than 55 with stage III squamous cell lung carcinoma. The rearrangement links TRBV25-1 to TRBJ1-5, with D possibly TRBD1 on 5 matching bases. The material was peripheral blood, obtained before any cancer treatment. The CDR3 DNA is TGTGCCAGCAAACGTAGGCAGGGCTTCAATCAGCCCCAGCATTTT. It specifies CASKRRQGFNQPQHF.